This entry describes one T cell receptor beta chain. The antigen is not known. This sample is drawn from a study of blood T cells in healthy people across ages. V dropped 3 bases and J dropped 0 bases, with 14 bases sitting between them. This CDR3 spans 17 amino acids. Combining a sample-barcoded 5' primer with a J-beta primer mix, a second PCR ran for roughly 7 to 12 cycles. TCRdb reprocessed the 5' RACE reads via MiXCR and lists one record per CDR3 protein. The table records 1.6 million or so distinct CDR3 sequences, about 35% of them present only once. Overall study findings and caveats: Researchers judged that diversity estimates from one million T cells fell short of true values. PBMCs left unsorted prevented a conclusive naive versus antigen-experienced comparison.

V and J are TRBV12-3 or TRBV12-4 and TRBJ1-4; D is perhaps TRBD1 (6 bases). This receptor was obtained from a woman under 40 in good health. The sample comprised blood. As DNA, the CDR3 is TGTGCCAGCAGTTTTGGCCAAAAGGGGGCAACTAATGAAAAACTGTTTTTT. Amino acid sequence: CASSFGQKGATNEKLFF.